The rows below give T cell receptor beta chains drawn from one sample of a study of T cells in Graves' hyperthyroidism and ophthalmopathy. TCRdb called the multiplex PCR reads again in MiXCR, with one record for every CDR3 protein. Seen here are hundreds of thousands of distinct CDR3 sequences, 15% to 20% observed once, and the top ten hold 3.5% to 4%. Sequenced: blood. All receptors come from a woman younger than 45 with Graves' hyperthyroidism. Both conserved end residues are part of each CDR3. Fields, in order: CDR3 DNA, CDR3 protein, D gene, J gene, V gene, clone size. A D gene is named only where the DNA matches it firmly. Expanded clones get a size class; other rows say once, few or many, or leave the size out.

CDR3 DNA: TGTGCCAGCAGTTACACCGGGAGAGCGCACCTAAGCTCCTACAATGAGCAGTTCTTC
CDR3 protein: CASSYTGRAHLSSYNEQFF
D gene: NA
J gene: TRBJ2-1
V gene: TRBV6-2/TRBV6-3
clone size: many

CDR3 DNA: TGTGCCAGCAGTTATAAATGGTCGGGACTAGCGGGATCCTACGAGCAGTACTTC
CDR3 protein: CASSYKWSGLAGSYEQYF
D gene: TRBD2
J gene: TRBJ2-7
V gene: TRBV6-2/TRBV6-3
clone size: few

CDR3 DNA: TGTGCCAGCAGCCCCCAGGGAAGGGATGAGCAGTTCTTC
CDR3 protein: CASSPQGRDEQFF
D gene: NA
J gene: TRBJ2-1
V gene: TRBV7-3
clone size: many

CDR3 DNA: TGTGCCAGCAGCTTAGCGTGGGGGGCCGGAGCTTTCTTT
CDR3 protein: CASSLAWGAGAFF
D gene: NA
J gene: TRBJ1-1
V gene: TRBV7-2
clone size: many

CDR3 DNA: TGTGCCAGCAGTTCCGGGACAGGGTACTACGAGCAGTACTTC
CDR3 protein: CASSSGTGYYEQYF
D gene: TRBD1
J gene: TRBJ2-7
V gene: TRBV28
clone size: many

CDR3 DNA: TGCGCCAGCAATAGGAGGGGACAGGGTTACAATGAGCAGTTCTTC
CDR3 protein: CASNRRGQGYNEQFF
D gene: TRBD1
J gene: TRBJ2-1
V gene: TRBV5-1
clone size: many

CDR3 DNA: TGTGCCAGCAGGCTCCCCCATAGACCCTCACAAAGACTAGGCTGGGCAGATACGCAGTATTTT
CDR3 protein: CASRLPHRPSQRLGWADTQYF
D gene: NA
J gene: TRBJ2-3
V gene: TRBV28
clone size: many

CDR3 DNA: TGTGCCAGCAGCCAAGGAGGTGGAAAGGGTCAGCCCCAGCATTTT
CDR3 protein: CASSQGGGKGQPQHF
D gene: NA
J gene: TRBJ1-5
V gene: TRBV4-2
clone size: NA

CDR3 DNA: TGCAGTGCTAGGCGCTATGGCTACACCTTC
CDR3 protein: CSARRYGYTF
D gene: NA
J gene: TRBJ1-2
V gene: TRBV20-1
clone size: NA

CDR3 DNA: TGTGCCAGCAGCTTAGTGACAACCGGGGAGCTGTTTTTT
CDR3 protein: CASSLVTTGELFF
D gene: NA
J gene: TRBJ2-2
V gene: TRBV7-8
clone size: many

CDR3 DNA: TGTGCCAGCAGTTTTGTCCAGGTGAACACCGGGGAGCTGTTTTTT
CDR3 protein: CASSFVQVNTGELFF
D gene: NA
J gene: TRBJ2-2
V gene: TRBV27
clone size: NA

CDR3 DNA: TGTGCCAGCAGTCTCTCGGGAGGAAGGGGGTACTACGAGCAGTACTTC
CDR3 protein: CASSLSGGRGYYEQYF
D gene: NA
J gene: TRBJ2-7
V gene: TRBV28
clone size: many

CDR3 DNA: TGCGCCAGCAGCCAAGAAGGGGTGATGGGACCCTACGAGCAGTACTTC
CDR3 protein: CASSQEGVMGPYEQYF
D gene: NA
J gene: TRBJ2-7
V gene: TRBV4-1
clone size: few

CDR3 DNA: TGTGCCAGCAGCCCACGGACTAGCGGGAGGAATTTTAAGCGGAATGAGCAGTTCTTC
CDR3 protein: CASSPRTSGRNFKRNEQFF
D gene: TRBD2
J gene: TRBJ2-1
V gene: TRBV11-1
clone size: NA

CDR3 DNA: TGCGCCAGCAGGGAAGCCCTCTACAATGAGCAGTTCTTC
CDR3 protein: CASREALYNEQFF
D gene: NA
J gene: TRBJ2-1
V gene: TRBV5-1
clone size: many

CDR3 DNA: TGCAGTGCCAAGAGGGGTTCAGATACGCAGTATTTT
CDR3 protein: CSAKRGSDTQYF
D gene: NA
J gene: TRBJ2-3
V gene: TRBV20-1
clone size: NA

CDR3 DNA: TGTGCCAGCAGTTATCCCCCGGGTGAGCAGTTCTTC
CDR3 protein: CASSYPPGEQFF
D gene: NA
J gene: TRBJ2-1
V gene: TRBV6-2/TRBV6-3
clone size: NA

CDR3 DNA: TGTGCCAGCAGTGCTTACAGGGCTGAGACCCAGTACTTC
CDR3 protein: CASSAYRAETQYF
D gene: NA
J gene: TRBJ2-5
V gene: TRBV2
clone size: many

CDR3 DNA: TGCAGCGTTGAAGACGGCAGCCTCGCTAACTATGGCTACACCTTC
CDR3 protein: CSVEDGSLANYGYTF
D gene: NA
J gene: TRBJ1-2
V gene: TRBV29-1
clone size: NA

CDR3 DNA: TGTGCCAGCAGTTTACTCCCCTGGGGCGGCTACACCTTC
CDR3 protein: CASSLLPWGGYTF
D gene: NA
J gene: TRBJ1-2
V gene: TRBV12-3/TRBV12-4
clone size: few

CDR3 DNA: TGTGCCAGCAGCCAATCGGCGTACACTGAAGCTTTCTTT
CDR3 protein: CASSQSAYTEAFF
D gene: NA
J gene: TRBJ1-1
V gene: TRBV14
clone size: many

CDR3 DNA: TGTGCCAGCAGCTTAGTTACAGGGGCCAAGTCACCCCTCCACTTT
CDR3 protein: CASSLVTGAKSPLHF
D gene: TRBD1
J gene: TRBJ1-6
V gene: TRBV7-9
clone size: many

CDR3 DNA: TGTGCCAGCAGCCAGGGAACGGCTGAGCAGTTCTTC
CDR3 protein: CASSQGTAEQFF
D gene: NA
J gene: TRBJ2-1
V gene: TRBV3-1
clone size: many

CDR3 DNA: TGTGCCAGTAGCCAGACAGGGGCGAGTACTGAAGCTTTCTTT
CDR3 protein: CASSQTGASTEAFF
D gene: TRBD1
J gene: TRBJ1-1
V gene: TRBV19
clone size: many

CDR3 DNA: TGTGCCAGTAGTATAGGGGGAAATAGCAATCAGCCCCAGCATTTT
CDR3 protein: CASSIGGNSNQPQHF
D gene: NA
J gene: TRBJ1-5
V gene: TRBV19
clone size: NA

CDR3 DNA: TGTGCCAGCAGCTTACCCCTAGCGGGAGGCTATGAGCAGTTCTTC
CDR3 protein: CASSLPLAGGYEQFF
D gene: TRBD2
J gene: TRBJ2-1
V gene: TRBV11-3
clone size: few

CDR3 DNA: TGTGCCAGCAGCCTAACCGGGACTAGCGGGAGAGTTAATTGGGCCGGGGAGCTGTTTTTT
CDR3 protein: CASSLTGTSGRVNWAGELFF
D gene: TRBD2
J gene: TRBJ2-2
V gene: TRBV7-8
clone size: few

CDR3 DNA: TGTGCCAGCAGCTTTGGAGGGGGTTGGGGCACAGATACGCAGTATTTT
CDR3 protein: CASSFGGGWGTDTQYF
D gene: NA
J gene: TRBJ2-3
V gene: TRBV11-2
clone size: many

CDR3 DNA: TGTGCCAGCAGTCCCGTACGAGGGAGCCGCTACAATGAGCAGTTCTTC
CDR3 protein: CASSPVRGSRYNEQFF
D gene: NA
J gene: TRBJ2-1
V gene: TRBV27
clone size: few

CDR3 DNA: TGTGCCAGCACTGGGGCCGGGAGTGAGGGGAGATACGAGCAGTACTTC
CDR3 protein: CASTGAGSEGRYEQYF
D gene: NA
J gene: TRBJ2-7
V gene: TRBV6-1
clone size: many

CDR3 DNA: TGTGCCAGCAGTGATATTTTCGCGACAGGGGACCTACATGGCTACACCTTC
CDR3 protein: CASSDIFATGDLHGYTF
D gene: TRBD1
J gene: TRBJ1-2
V gene: TRBV6-1
clone size: NA

CDR3 DNA: TGTGCCAGCAGCTTGGGGACTAGCGGGAGTGTAGATACGCAGTATTTT
CDR3 protein: CASSLGTSGSVDTQYF
D gene: TRBD2
J gene: TRBJ2-3
V gene: TRBV5-4
clone size: few

CDR3 DNA: TGCGCCAGCAGCTACGGACAGGCAGAGGATGAGCAGTTCTTC
CDR3 protein: CASSYGQAEDEQFF
D gene: TRBD1
J gene: TRBJ2-1
V gene: TRBV5-1
clone size: many

CDR3 DNA: TGTGCCAGCAGCCAAGAGGCCCTGGGGGGGACGCATGAGCAGTTCTTC
CDR3 protein: CASSQEALGGTHEQFF
D gene: TRBD2
J gene: TRBJ2-1
V gene: TRBV3-1
clone size: many

CDR3 DNA: TGTGCCAGCAGAGGACTAGCGGGAGATAATGAGCAGTTCTTC
CDR3 protein: CASRGLAGDNEQFF
D gene: TRBD2
J gene: TRBJ2-1
V gene: TRBV12-3/TRBV12-4
clone size: many

CDR3 DNA: TGTGCCTGGAGTGTCCCAGGGGAAGGTGATTCACCCCTCCACTTT
CDR3 protein: CAWSVPGEGDSPLHF
D gene: NA
J gene: TRBJ1-6
V gene: TRBV30
clone size: many

CDR3 DNA: TGTGCCAGCCTAGGCGGCAGAAACACTGAAGCTTTCTTT
CDR3 protein: CASLGGRNTEAFF
D gene: NA
J gene: TRBJ1-1
V gene: TRBV18
clone size: NA

CDR3 DNA: TGTGCCAGCAGACAAAGGACTAGCCCTAGCGGGGAGCTGTTTTTT
CDR3 protein: CASRQRTSPSGELFF
D gene: TRBD2
J gene: TRBJ2-2
V gene: TRBV7-8
clone size: NA

CDR3 DNA: TGTGCCAGCAGCCAATGGGGGCTGGGGCAGGGTATTGGCTACACCTTC
CDR3 protein: CASSQWGLGQGIGYTF
D gene: NA
J gene: TRBJ1-2
V gene: TRBV11-2
clone size: NA

CDR3 DNA: TGTGCCAGCAGCTTCCTAGCGAGTGGTAGGGCCTACGAGCAGTACTTC
CDR3 protein: CASSFLASGRAYEQYF
D gene: NA
J gene: TRBJ2-7
V gene: TRBV7-2
clone size: NA

CDR3 DNA: TGTGCCAGCAGTGTGACTAGCGGGGGAGAGCAGTACTTC
CDR3 protein: CASSVTSGGEQYF
D gene: TRBD2
J gene: TRBJ2-7
V gene: TRBV27
clone size: NA

CDR3 DNA: TGTGCCAGCAGGGGGTGGAGGGCTGAAGCTTTCTTT
CDR3 protein: CASRGWRAEAFF
D gene: NA
J gene: TRBJ1-1
V gene: TRBV27
clone size: few

CDR3 DNA: TGCAGTGCTAGTTCATGGGGGGTCGGAAACACCATATATTTT
CDR3 protein: CSASSWGVGNTIYF
D gene: NA
J gene: TRBJ1-3
V gene: TRBV20-1
clone size: few

CDR3 DNA: TGTGCCAGCAGACAGCGGGAGTCATACGAGCAGTACTTC
CDR3 protein: CASRQRESYEQYF
D gene: TRBD2
J gene: TRBJ2-7
V gene: TRBV6-1
clone size: many

CDR3 DNA: TGTGCCAGCCTAAAACTAGCGGGAGGGCCGGATACGCAGTATTTT
CDR3 protein: CASLKLAGGPDTQYF
D gene: TRBD2
J gene: TRBJ2-3
V gene: TRBV6-1
clone size: NA

CDR3 DNA: TGTGCCAGCAGCTTAGCAGGGCAGATCTATGGCTACACCTTC
CDR3 protein: CASSLAGQIYGYTF
D gene: NA
J gene: TRBJ1-2
V gene: TRBV7-8
clone size: many

CDR3 DNA: TGTGCCAGCAGCCCCCGGACACCGAACACCGGGGAGCTGTTTTTT
CDR3 protein: CASSPRTPNTGELFF
D gene: NA
J gene: TRBJ2-2
V gene: TRBV7-9
clone size: many

CDR3 DNA: TGTGCCACCAGTTGGGGTGTGAACACTGAAGCTTTCTTT
CDR3 protein: CATSWGVNTEAFF
D gene: NA
J gene: TRBJ1-1
V gene: TRBV24-1
clone size: many

CDR3 DNA: TGTGCCAGCAGCCAGGAGACTAGCCGGATCACAGATACGCAGTATTTT
CDR3 protein: CASSQETSRITDTQYF
D gene: TRBD2
J gene: TRBJ2-3
V gene: TRBV3-1
clone size: many

CDR3 DNA: TGTGCCAGCAGCCAAGGGACTGGGACAACTAATGAAAAACTGTTTTTT
CDR3 protein: CASSQGTGTTNEKLFF
D gene: NA
J gene: TRBJ1-4
V gene: TRBV3-1
clone size: many

CDR3 DNA: TGCAGTGCTGGGACATACTCCTATGGCTACACCTTC
CDR3 protein: CSAGTYSYGYTF
D gene: NA
J gene: TRBJ1-2
V gene: TRBV20-1
clone size: NA

CDR3 DNA: TGTGCCAGCAGTTTACTCACCGGGACAGGGAAAGGCTACACCTTC
CDR3 protein: CASSLLTGTGKGYTF
D gene: TRBD1
J gene: TRBJ1-2
V gene: TRBV28
clone size: few

CDR3 DNA: TGTACCAGCGCCCCCCTTTCTGGGGCCAACGTCCTGACTTTC
CDR3 protein: CTSAPLSGANVLTF
D gene: NA
J gene: TRBJ2-6
V gene: TRBV11-2
clone size: NA

CDR3 DNA: TGCGCCAGCAGCCCGGTGGGAGGAAGTTACGAGCAGTACTTC
CDR3 protein: CASSPVGGSYEQYF
D gene: NA
J gene: TRBJ2-7
V gene: TRBV5-1
clone size: many

CDR3 DNA: TGTGCTAGTGGTTTGTCGAATCGAGCTGAAGCTTTCTTT
CDR3 protein: CASGLSNRAEAFF
D gene: NA
J gene: TRBJ1-1
V gene: TRBV12-5
clone size: many

CDR3 DNA: TGTGCCAGCAGTTACTCAAGCTTCTATGGCTACACCTTC
CDR3 protein: CASSYSSFYGYTF
D gene: NA
J gene: TRBJ1-2
V gene: TRBV6-2/TRBV6-3
clone size: NA

CDR3 DNA: TGTGCCACCAGTGATTCCACAGGCGCGGGAGGGTTATCAGATACGCAGTATTTT
CDR3 protein: CATSDSTGAGGLSDTQYF
D gene: TRBD2
J gene: TRBJ2-3
V gene: TRBV24-1
clone size: many

CDR3 DNA: TGCGCCAGCAGCTTGGGGACGGTGGATTCCGGGGAGCTGTTTTTT
CDR3 protein: CASSLGTVDSGELFF
D gene: NA
J gene: TRBJ2-2
V gene: TRBV5-1
clone size: many

CDR3 DNA: TGCAGAAAAGGGGGTGTATCTGAAGCTTTCTTT
CDR3 protein: CRKGGVSEAFF
D gene: NA
J gene: TRBJ1-1
V gene: TRBV20-1
clone size: once